The entry below describes one T cell receptor beta chain. Naive CD8 cells lacked CD45RO, underwent positive selection for CCR7 and left out terminally differentiated effector memory CD45RA+ cells. Per the original data handling: Junction-only immunoSEQ data arrived without quality scores, meaning filtering differed. TCRdb keeps only in-frame clones here, not all; method: immunoSEQ multiplex PCR. V, J and clone size derive from that table, while D and trimming were established from the DNA sequence. The sample has about 1,900,000 clones; about 95% are singletons. This entry is derived from a study of shared clonotypes between healthy human individuals. Study in general: Donors consisted of a couple of women and a few men between 18 and 49.

V was shortened by 7 bases and J by 3 bases, with 16 bases between the two germline ends. Germline V gives CDR1 SGHVS, CDR2 FQNEAQ. The CDR3 runs to 15 residues. The chain employs TRBV7-8 and TRBJ2-1; a weak D match, TRBD2 (7 bases). This receptor was obtained from a man between 18 and 29 years old in good health. The sequenced sample was naive CD8+ T cells sorted from blood. The CDR3, as DNA: TGTGCCAGCACCGCTCTAGGGGGGGTCTACAATGAGCAGTTCTTC. It yields the protein CASTALGGVYNEQFF. The complete variable domain, with remaining parts taken from reference TRBV7-8 and TRBJ2-1, reads GAGVSQSPRYKVAKRGQDVALRCDPISGHVSLFWYQQALGQGPEFLTYFQNEAQLDKSGLPSDRFFAERPEGSVSTLKIQRTQQEDSAVYLCASTALGGVYNEQFFGPGTRLTVL.